Presented here are 20 T cell receptor beta chains from one specimen sequenced in a study of cytomegalovirus exposure and HLA in healthy donors. This table comes from immunoSEQ multiplex PCR, and its TCRdb copy is limited to in-frame clones, with some not included. Seen here are some 140,000 clones, 90% observed once, and the top ten hold less than 7%. The source material was PBMCs. Receptor source: a woman aged 30 to 39 in good health and CMV-seropositive.

The rearrangement links TRBV16 to TRBJ2-7; 10 bases fit TRBD1. V lost 3 bases, J lost 7 bases, and 12 bases stayed unmatched. Germline CDR1 reads KGHSY; CDR2 reads FQNENV. The CDR3 totals 16 residues. For the CDR3, the DNA is TGTGCCAGCAGCCAGTCTAGGGGGACAGGGGATGGTGAGCAGTACTTC. It is translated as CASSQSRGTGDGEQYF.

The chain combines TRBV28 with TRBJ2-7; D call uncertain. The CDR3 has 13 amino acids. Germline V CDR1 and CDR2: MDHEN, SYDVKM. V lost 6 bases and J lost 0, with 9 bases in between. CDR3 DNA sequence: TGTGCCAGCAGCAACTGGAGCTCCTACGAGCAGTACTTC. Residues: CASSNWSSYEQYF.

The CDR3 DNA reads as TGCGCCAGCAGCCGAGGGGGCGCCGGCACTGAAGCTTTCTTT. As protein: CASSRGGAGTEAFF. The V call is TRBV5-1, the J call TRBJ1-1, with 7 bases identical to TRBD1. The J segment lost 4 bases and the V segment lost 4 bases, leaving 7 bases of the junction unmatched. This CDR3 has 14 residues. Germline-derived CDR1 and CDR2 are SGHRS and YFSETQ.

This chain joins TRBV11-2 and TRBJ2-2, with D unresolved. Trimming cost V 1 base and J 4 bases, with 10 bases left between them. CDR1 and CDR2 from the germline V gene are SGHAT and FQNNGV. The CDR3 is 15 residues long. The CDR3 sequence: CASSLVRSLTGELFF. CDR3 DNA sequence: TGTGCCAGCAGCTTAGTTAGATCACTCACCGGGGAGCTGTTTTTT.

The chain joins TRBV7-2 to TRBJ2-3, with 10 bases identical to TRBD2. Per the germline V gene, CDR1 is SGHTA and CDR2 is FQGNSA. J was trimmed by 4 bases and V by 7 bases; bases with no gene match: 11. There are 16 residues in the CDR3. The DNA of the CDR3 is TGTGCCAGCACCGAAGCCCTAGCGGGAGCCCCAGATACGCAGTATTTT. Its translation: CASTEALAGAPDTQYF.

The genes are TRBV18 and TRBJ2-5; TRBD2 matches 7 bases. There are 16 residues in the CDR3. Per the germline V gene, CDR1 is KGHSH and CDR2 is LQKENI. After removal of 3 bases from V and 5 bases from J, the junction contained 12 bases not matched to a gene. DNA for the CDR3: TGTGCCAGCTCACCTATTCCTAGCGGAGTTGGGGAGACCCAGTACTTC. Its protein product is CASSPIPSGVGETQYF.

The V gene is TRBV6-1, the J gene TRBJ1-6, with TRBD1 identical over 12 bases. Trimming cost V 2 bases and J 7 bases; bases outside gene matches: 3. The CDR3 loop spans 16 amino acids. Germline V lookup: CDR1 MNHNS, CDR2 SASEGT. The CDR3 sequence is CASSEPGQGANSPLHF. As DNA, the CDR3 is TGTGCCAGCAGTGAACCGGGACAGGGGGCCAATTCACCCCTCCACTTT.

V and J are TRBV9 and TRBJ2-7; 9 bases match TRBD1. After removal of 3 bases from V and 9 bases from J, the junction contained 7 bases not matched to a gene. Germline V gives CDR1 SGDLS, CDR2 YYNGEE. The CDR3 is made up of 13 amino acids. CDR3 sequence (DNA): TGTGCCAGCAGCGCCTATACAGGGGGCAGGCAGTACTTC. This encodes CASSAYTGGRQYF.

The chain recombines TRBV5-1 with TRBJ2-3; 7 nucleotides align to TRBD2. The junction had 4 bases not matched to a gene; V was cut back by 2 bases and J by 4 bases. The CDR3 has 14 amino acids. Germline CDR1 SGHRS, CDR2 YFSETQ. The DNA for the CDR3 is TGCGCCAGCAGCTTAGGTGGGGGGGCAGATACGCAGTATTTT. It specifies CASSLGGGADTQYF. Using reference TRBV5-1 and TRBJ2-3 for the parts outside the CDR3, the full variable domain is KAGVTQTPRYLIKTRGQQVTLSCSPISGHRSVSWYQQTPGQGLQFLFEYFSETQRNKGNFPGRFSGRQFSNSRSEMNVSTLELGDSALYLCASSLGGGADTQYFGPGTRLTVL.

The chain has TRBV5-1 and TRBJ1-5; the match to TRBD1 covers 8 bases. The germline gives CDR1 SGHRS, CDR2 YFSETQ. J gave up 9 bases and V 0 bases, and 5 bases lay outside the gene matches. The CDR3 contains 14 residues. In DNA form, the CDR3 reads TGCGCCAGCAGCTTGGAGGGACAGGAGACGCCCCAGCATTTT. Protein sequence: CASSLEGQETPQHF.

Note on this clone: Other DNA sequences in the sample encode the same CDR3. The V and J genes are TRBV5-1 and TRBJ2-7; the match to TRBD1 covers 7 bases. The CDR3 length is 14 residues. With V trimmed by 4 bases and J by 2 bases, 6 bases remained unmatched. Germline V gene data show CDR1 as SGHRS and CDR2 as YFSETQ. The CDR3: CASSTGQAPYEQYF. The DNA of the CDR3 is TGCGCCAGCAGCACCGGACAGGCCCCCTACGAGCAGTACTTC. Full variable domain (missing parts from reference TRBV5-1 and TRBJ2-7): KAGVTQTPRYLIKTRGQQVTLSCSPISGHRSVSWYQQTPGQGLQFLFEYFSETQRNKGNFPGRFSGRQFSNSRSEMNVSTLELGDSALYLCASSTGQAPYEQYFGPGTRLTVT.

This clone was observed a few times. The chain links TRBV4-2 to TRBJ2-5; TRBD2 matches 14 bases. After removal of 4 bases from V and 0 bases from J, the junction contained 10 bases not matched to a gene. This CDR3 has 19 amino acids. Germline V lookup: CDR1 LGHNA, CDR2 YNFKEQ. CDR3 residues: CASSPQGLAGVTYQETQYF. In DNA form, the CDR3 reads TGTGCCAGCAGCCCACAGGGACTAGCGGGGGTTACGTACCAAGAGACCCAGTACTTC.

The rearrangement uses TRBV10-3 and TRBJ1-5, with D possibly being TRBD1 (6 bases). Trimming pared 2 bases from V and 3 bases from J, leaving 11 bases between. This CDR3 region has 15 residues. Germline V CDR1 and CDR2: ENHRY, SYGVKD. CDR3 DNA sequence: TGTGCCATCAGTGAGGGTGGACAGATCAATCAGCCCCAGCATTTT. Translating it yields CAISEGGQINQPQHF.

The chain couples TRBV5-1 to TRBJ2-7, with D maybe TRBD1 (6 bases). The CDR3 extends over 13 amino acids. V lost 0 bases to trimming and J lost 4 bases, with 8 bases between them. Germline values: CDR1 SGHRS, CDR2 YFSETQ. CDR3 nucleotides: TGCGCCAGCAGCTTGGACAGGGAGTACGAGCAGTACTTC. Encoded protein: CASSLDREYEQYF.

This clone was counted a few times. Other DNA sequences in this specimen translate into the identical CDR3. The CDR3 reads CASSLQGSYEQYF. The CDR3, as DNA: TGCGCCAGCAGCTTACAGGGATCCTACGAGCAGTACTTC. The chain recombines TRBV5-1 with TRBJ2-7, with D possibly TRBD1 on 6 matching bases. V gave up 2 bases and J gave up 1 base, with 7 bases separating them. The CDR3 extends over 13 amino acids. From germline, CDR1 is SGHRS and CDR2 YFSETQ.

The genes are TRBV4-2 and TRBJ2-7; TRBD2 might be the D (5 bases). CDR3 length: 14 residues. Germline lookup yields CDR1 LGHNA and CDR2 YNFKEQ. V lost 1 base to trimming and J lost 3 bases, with 10 bases between them. The DNA for the CDR3 is TGTGCCAGCAGCCAAGGTCTAGGACTCTACGAGCAGTACTTC. Encoded protein: CASSQGLGLYEQYF.

The chain combines TRBV28 with TRBJ2-2, with TRBD1 matching over 8 bases. V was clipped by 5 bases and J by 0 bases; unmatched bases: 8. This CDR3 has 17 amino acids. CDR1 is MDHEN, CDR2 SYDVKM, per germline. CDR3 residues: CASSQPGQVSNTGELFF. The CDR3 DNA is TGTGCCAGCAGTCAACCGGGACAGGTATCGAACACCGGGGAGCTGTTTTTT.

The chain joins TRBV28 to TRBJ2-1; D gene ambiguous. Germline-derived CDR1 and CDR2 are MDHEN and SYDVKM. The CDR3 consists of 12 residues. The germline V and J ends were trimmed by 4 bases and 6 bases, with 7 bases remaining between them. CDR3: CASSSVLNEQFF. The DNA for the CDR3 is TGTGCCAGCAGTTCCGTACTCAATGAGCAGTTCTTC.

The DNA for the CDR3 is TGTGCCAGCAGTCCTAGCGGGTATCTCACAGATACGCAGTATTTT. It specifies CASSPSGYLTDTQYF. The rearrangement links TRBV28 to TRBJ2-3; 8 bases are a match to TRBD2. The V and J ends lost 5 bases and 2 bases, in that order; junction bases with no gene match: 6. Per the germline V gene, CDR1 is MDHEN and CDR2 is SYDVKM. The CDR3 totals 15 residues.

The chain has TRBV5-1 and TRBJ1-1, with D possibly being TRBD1 (6 bases). V lost 4 bases and J lost 6, with 13 bases in between. The CDR3 consists of 13 residues. The germline V gene has CDR1 SGHRS and CDR2 YFSETQ. Written as DNA, the CDR3 is TGCGCCAGCAGCGGACCAGGGGTCGCTGAAGCTTTCTTT. It translates to CASSGPGVAEAFF.